This TCR beta chain was sequenced in a study of cytomegalovirus exposure and HLA in healthy donors (TCRdb year 2017). Background for the entire study: According to a later analysis, one platform produced both the approximately 110 validation repertoires and the 700 or so repertoires of the first cohort. The aim of the study was to test whether cataloging public T cell receptors could identify signatures of past pathogen exposure. A separate validation cohort of about 110 different subjects was used in addition to the approximately 640-subject first cohort. To predict cytomegalovirus infection status, the study combined high-throughput TCR immunosequencing, statistical association of individual TCRs with disease status, and machine learning. Summary of the overall study and its limitations: Three of the identified cytomegalovirus-associated TCR beta chains were confirmed in vitro to be specific for cytomegalovirus antigens. A later analysis found that TCRs clustered in the first cohort also tended to co-occur in the roughly 120 validation repertoires, with about 94% of cluster scores above 0. Across donors, most TCR sequences were observed very rarely, whereas some public TCRs were present in many individuals. The study listed 164 TCR beta chains as associated with cytomegalovirus. All 110 or so repertoires were used to score co-occurrence in the validation cohort in a later analysis, because that analysis had no HLA typing for the cohort. According to the authors, the approach could potentially be generalized to other disease states and immunological phenotypes. In both the original and validation cohorts, the classifier was reported to diagnose cytomegalovirus status with high specificity and sensitivity.

This clone was detected only once. What this receptor recognizes is not known. The sample holds no much larger clone one base away, and base qualities are not on file. Donors formed part of the validation cohort, which comprised over a hundred subjects and was distinct from the first cohort of over 500 subjects. The protocol used for the library was the immunoSEQ multiplex PCR assay. From the authors' description of their analysis: A statistical classification framework was built for diagnosing cytomegalovirus status from the catalog of TCR beta chain sequences. Sourced from immuneACCESS, this table was stored by TCRdb with only in-frame sequences that have V and J called. A share of the clones is absent; for the studies checked, an unresolved V gene accounts for under half, and the remainder has no known explanation. For V, J and clone size, that table is used; D and trimming come from the DNA. This sample has 200,000 or so clones in its table, and roughly 84% of those were observed once. The ten largest clonotypes hold approximately 2% of the sample.

The CDR3 spans 13 residues, from the cysteine through the phenylalanine. Just the 39-base CDR3 DNA is kept, in frame starting at base 1. Via the germline V gene, CDR1 is SNHLY and CDR2 FYNNEI. At the junction V is shortened by 7 bases and J by 1 base, with 10 bases in between. Specimen: PBMCs. This receptor was identified in a woman aged 18-29 years in good health and CMV-seropositive. The chain is made from TRBV2 and TRBJ1-1, with no confidently assigned D gene. Here is the DNA: TGTGCCAGCACGGGAAAGACGAACACTGAAGCTTTCTTT. The encoded protein is CASTGKTNTEAFF.